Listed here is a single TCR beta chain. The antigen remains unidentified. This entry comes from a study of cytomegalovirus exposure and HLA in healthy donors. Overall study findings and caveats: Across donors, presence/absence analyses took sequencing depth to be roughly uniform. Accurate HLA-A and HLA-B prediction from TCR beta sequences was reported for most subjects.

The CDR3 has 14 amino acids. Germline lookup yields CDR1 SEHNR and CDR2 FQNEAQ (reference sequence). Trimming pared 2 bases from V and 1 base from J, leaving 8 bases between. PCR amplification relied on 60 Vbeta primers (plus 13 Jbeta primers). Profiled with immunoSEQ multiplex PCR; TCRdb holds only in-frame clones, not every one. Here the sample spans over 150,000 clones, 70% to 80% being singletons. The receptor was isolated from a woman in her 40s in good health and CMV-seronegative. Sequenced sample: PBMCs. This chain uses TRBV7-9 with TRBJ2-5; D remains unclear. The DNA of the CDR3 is TGTGCCAGCAGCTTAAGCTCCACCCAAGAGACCCAGTACTTC. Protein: CASSLSSTQETQYF. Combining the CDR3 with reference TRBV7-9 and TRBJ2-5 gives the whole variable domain DTGVSQNPRHKITKRGQNVTFRCDPISEHNRLYWYRQTLGQGPEFLTYFQNEAQLEKSRLLSDRFSAERPKGSFSTLEIQRTEQGDSAMYLCASSLSSTQETQYFGPGTRLLVL.